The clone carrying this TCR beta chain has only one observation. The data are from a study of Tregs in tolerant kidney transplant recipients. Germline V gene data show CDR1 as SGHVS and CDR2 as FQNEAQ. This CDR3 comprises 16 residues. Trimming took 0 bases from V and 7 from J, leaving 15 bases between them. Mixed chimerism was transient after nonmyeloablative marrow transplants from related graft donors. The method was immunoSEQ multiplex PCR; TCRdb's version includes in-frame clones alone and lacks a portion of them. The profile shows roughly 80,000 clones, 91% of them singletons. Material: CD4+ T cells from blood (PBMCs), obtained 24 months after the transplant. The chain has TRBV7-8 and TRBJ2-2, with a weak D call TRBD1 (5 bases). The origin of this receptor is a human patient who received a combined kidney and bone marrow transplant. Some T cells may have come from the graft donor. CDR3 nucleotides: TGTGCCAGCAGCTTAGCCGGGTCAGGGCAAGTCGGGGAGCTGTTTTTT. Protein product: CASSLAGSGQVGELFF.